The 6 T cell receptor beta chains presented below share a single source sample, sequenced in a study of cytomegalovirus exposure and HLA in healthy donors. The PCR contained 60 Vbeta and 13 Jbeta primers. The repertoire was sequenced with immunoSEQ multiplex PCR; TCRdb's copy has only in-frame clones and lacks some. The data contain about 180,000 clones, over 70% of them seen just once; the ten biggest clones take up more than 0.5%. Material: PBMCs. These TCRs come from a woman aged 50 to 60 in good health and CMV-seronegative.

The chain is built from TRBV10-1 and TRBJ2-7; weak D call: TRBD1 (6 bases). This CDR3 has 16 amino acids. With 2 bases removed from V and 2 bases from J, the gap between germline ends came to 16 bases. Looked up from germline, CDR1 is WNHNN and CDR2 is SYGVQD (reference sequence). The CDR3 DNA reads as TGCGCCAGCAGTGAGAGAAGAGGACAGAGCACCTACGAGCAGTACTTC. Translated, it gives CASSERRGQSTYEQYF.

The chain recombines TRBV7-2 with TRBJ2-1; D may be TRBD2 (5 bases). The V gene's germline CDR1 is SGHTA and CDR2 FQGNSA. V was trimmed by 3 bases and J by 10 bases, leaving 13 bases between them. The CDR3 has 13 amino acids. The CDR3, as DNA: TGTGCCAGCAGCTTCTTATTTCGAGGGGAGCAGTTCTTC. Amino acids: CASSFLFRGEQFF.

V is TRBV19 and J is TRBJ1-5; 8 bases are shared with TRBD1. V shed 3 bases and J 7 bases; nucleotides not matched to a gene: 8. Germline V gives CDR1 LNHDA, CDR2 SQIVND (reference sequence). CDR3 length equals 15 residues. This CDR3 is CASSMSGQGLQPQHF. The CDR3 DNA follows: TGTGCCAGTAGTATGTCCGGACAGGGCTTACAGCCCCAGCATTTT.

The rearrangement links TRBV15 to TRBJ2-3, with D tentatively TRBD1 (6 bases). Trimming took 0 bases from V and 5 from J, leaving 12 bases between them. From germline, CDR1 is LNHNV and CDR2 YYDKDF (reference sequence). CDR3 length: 15 amino acids. The CDR3 protein is CATSRDQGKEDTQYF. Here the CDR3 DNA reads TGTGCCACCAGCAGAGATCAGGGGAAGGAAGATACGCAGTATTTT. Drawing the rest from reference TRBV15 and TRBJ2-3, the complete variable domain is DAMVIQNPRYQVTQFGKPVTLSCSQTLNHNVMYWYQQKSSQAPKLLFHYYDKDFNNEADTPDNFQSRRPNTSFCFLDIRSPGLGDTAMYLCATSRDQGKEDTQYFGPGTRLTVL.

In DNA, the CDR3 is TGCGCCAGCAGCTACGGACAGGCGAGCACAGATACGCAGTATTTT. It specifies CASSYGQASTDTQYF. The chain carries TRBV5-1 and TRBJ2-3, with TRBD1 matching 7 bases. Per germline, CDR1 SGHRS and CDR2 YFSETQ. Germline trimming cut 3 bases from V and 0 bases from J; bases unmatched to any gene: 4. The CDR3 extends over 15 amino acids.

The V call is TRBV11-1, the J call TRBJ2-1; 8 bases map to TRBD1. Unmatched junction bases numbered 13, after V lost 5 bases and J lost 10 bases. This CDR3 has 15 residues. Germline V gene lookup returns CDR1 SGHAT and CDR2 FQDESV (reference sequence). CDR3 sequence: CASSVLRTGNEEQFF. In DNA form, the CDR3 reads TGTGCCAGCAGCGTCCTAAGGACAGGGAATGAAGAGCAGTTCTTC. The complete variable domain, with remaining parts taken from reference TRBV11-1 and TRBJ2-1, reads EAEVAQSPRYKITEKSQAVAFWCDPISGHATLYWYRQILGQGPELLVQFQDESVVDDSQLPKDRFSAERLKGVDSTLKIQPAELGDSAMYLCASSVLRTGNEEQFFGPGTRLTVL.